Below are 21 T cell receptor beta chains sequenced from a single sample in a study of T cells after yellow fever vaccination. A single record per CDR3 protein comes from TCRdb applying MiXCR to the 5' RACE reads. The profile covers about 74,000 distinct CDR3 sequences, with roughly 6.9% appearing a single time and 35% taken by the ten largest. The starting material was CD8+ T cells sorted from PBMCs, obtained about 5 days after the first yellow fever vaccination. The receptor set was obtained from a man aged 18 to 30 who received the YFV17D yellow fever vaccine.

The chain couples TRBV4-2 to TRBJ2-7, with TRBD2 identical over 9 bases. The CDR3 sequence is 16 residues long. With V trimmed by 0 bases and J by 3 bases, 6 bases remained unmatched. CDR1 and CDR2 from the germline V gene are LGHNA and YNFKEQ. The CDR3 sequence is CASSQEGSGGLYEQYF. In nucleotides, the CDR3 is TGTGCCAGCAGCCAAGAGGGTAGCGGGGGTCTCTACGAGCAGTACTTC.

The V call is TRBV7-3, the J call TRBJ2-7; TRBD1 agrees at 7 bases. The V and J ends lost 1 base and 3 bases, in that order; junction bases with no gene match: 9. The CDR3 loop spans 16 amino acids. CDR1 SGHTA and CDR2 FQGTGA come from the germline V gene. CDR3 loop: CASSLNKGALLYEQYF. The CDR3 DNA is TGTGCCAGCAGCTTAAACAAGGGGGCCCTGCTCTACGAGCAGTACTTC.

This clonotype was seen more than once but under ten times. The rearrangement links TRBV12-3 or TRBV12-4 to TRBJ1-1; D gene unclear. V lost 7 bases to trimming and J lost 0 bases, with 9 bases between them. The CDR3 is made up of 13 amino acids. For the CDR3, the DNA is TGTGCCAGCACCCAAGGGATGAACACTGAAGCTTTCTTT. Its translation is CASTQGMNTEAFF.

This clonotype appeared many times. The chain joins TRBV10-3 to TRBJ2-3, with a tentative D call TRBD1 (5 bases). V shed 4 bases and J shed 0 bases, with 11 bases lying between them. The CDR3 extends over 15 amino acids. CDR1 and CDR2 (germline): ENHRY, SYGVKD. CDR3 bases: TGTGCCATCAGTGGACAGCCGCCAAGCACAGATACGCAGTATTTT. Protein sequence: CAISGQPPSTDTQYF.

The chain joins TRBV5-5 to TRBJ1-2; D gene uncertain. Trimming pared 4 bases from V and 9 bases from J, leaving 25 bases between. The CDR3 totals 16 residues. Germline V gene lookup returns CDR1 SGHKS and CDR2 YYEKEE (reference sequence). CDR3 sequence reads: CASSPNPGSVLPSYTF. The CDR3 nucleotides read TGTGCCAGCAGCCCGAACCCGGGCTCCGTCCTCCCAAGCTACACCTTC.

This clonotype was seen ten or more times. The rearrangement links TRBV13 to TRBJ2-7, with D unclear. CDR1 and CDR2 from the germline V gene are PRHDT and FYEKMQ (reference sequence). The CDR3 sequence is 11 residues long. V was shortened by 4 bases and J by 2 bases, with 3 bases between the two germline ends. The CDR3 nucleotides are TGTGCCAGCAGCTCCACCTACGAGCAGTACTTC. It yields the protein CASSSTYEQYF. Filled out from reference TRBV13 and TRBJ2-7, the complete variable domain reads AAGVIQSPRHLIKEKRETATLKCYPIPRHDTVYWYQQGPGQDPQFLISFYEKMQSDKGSIPDRFSAQQFSDYHSELNMSSLELGDSALYFCASSSTYEQYFGPGTRLTVT.

There are a few counts of this clonotype. The CDR3 bases are TGTGCCAGCAGTCCGCCGACTAGCGGGGGAAGCTCCTACAATGAGCAGTTCTTC. This codes for CASSPPTSGGSSYNEQFF. J is TRBJ2-1 and V is TRBV6-2 or TRBV6-3; TRBD2 aligns across 12 bases. J lost 0 bases, V lost 5 bases, and 8 bases had no gene match. In germline, CDR1 is MNHEY, CDR2 SVGEGT. The CDR3 has 18 amino acids.

The rearrangement joins TRBV19 to TRBJ2-1; D not certain. Germline V lookup: CDR1 LNHDA, CDR2 SQIVND (reference sequence). The V and J ends lost 3 bases and 0 bases respectively, with 12 bases between them. This CDR3 has 16 residues. The CDR3 nucleotides are TGTGCCAGTAGTATTGTAGGTAGGAGCTCCTACAATGAGCAGTTCTTC. It is translated as CASSIVGRSSYNEQFF. The full variable domain, with the rest looked up from reference TRBV19 and TRBJ2-1, is DGGITQSPKYLFRKEGQNVTLSCEQNLNHDAMYWYRQDPGQGLRLIYYSQIVNDFQKGDIAEGYSVSREKKESFPLTVTSAQKNPTAFYLCASSIVGRSSYNEQFFGPGTRLTVL.

This clonotype was counted ten times or more. The germline gene is not matched at one end of the junction; a read error may be the cause. The rearrangement uses TRBV12-3 or TRBV12-4 and TRBJ2-1; TRBD2 is a possible D gene (6 bases). The CDR3 loop spans 14 amino acids. This chain's CDR3 is CASSLAATYNEQFF. The DNA of the CDR3 is TGTGCCAGCAGCTTAGCGGCAACTTACAATGAGCAGTTCTTC.

The chain recombines TRBV4-1 with TRBJ1-2; D remains unclear. The V end was cut by 1 base, the J end by 0 bases, with 6 bases between. The CDR3 is 14 residues long. CDR1 is MGHRA and CDR2 is YSYEKL in the germline V gene. CDR3 in DNA: TGCGCCAGCAGCCAAGGGACGGCTAACTATGGCTACACCTTC. It codes for CASSQGTANYGYTF.

The chain employs TRBV6-1 and TRBJ1-1, with a possible D match to TRBD1 (5 bases). The germline V gene encodes CDR1 MNHNS and CDR2 SASEGT. This CDR3 spans 16 amino acids. Trimming removed 4 bases at V and 0 bases at J, with 15 bases between. CDR3 sequence: CASSAPPGYLNTEAFF. The CDR3 DNA sequence: TGTGCCAGCAGTGCTCCTCCAGGGTATCTGAACACTGAAGCTTTCTTT.

This clonotype was detected ten times or more. J is TRBJ2-1 and V is TRBV7-9; 9 bases fit TRBD1. CDR1 is SEHNR and CDR2 is FQNEAQ in the germline V gene (reference sequence). The CDR3 totals 13 residues. J was trimmed by 9 bases and V by 3 bases; bases with no gene match: 3. The chain's CDR3 is CASSFRQGGEQFF. CDR3 nucleotides: TGTGCCAGCAGCTTCCGACAGGGGGGTGAGCAGTTCTTC.

This chain connects TRBV28 to TRBJ1-2; D is unclear. V was pared by 7 bases and J by 4 bases, with 25 bases between. The CDR3 consists of 17 residues. The germline V gene has CDR1 MDHEN and CDR2 SYDVKM. The CDR3: CASNTPGPIHPFYGYTF. The CDR3 region has the DNA TGTGCCAGCAACACCCCAGGTCCTATCCACCCCTTCTATGGCTACACCTTC.

This clonotype was seen ten or more times. The V gene is TRBV24-1, the J gene TRBJ2-3, with D tentatively TRBD2 (6 bases). Trimming took off 9 bases at V and 0 bases at J, with 15 bases between the two ends. Germline CDR1 KGHDR, CDR2 SFDVKD. This CDR3 comprises 15 residues. This chain's CDR3 is CATPGTEDSTDTQYF. CDR3 nucleotide sequence: TGTGCCACCCCCGGGACTGAAGATAGCACAGATACGCAGTATTTT.

The chain combines TRBV2 with TRBJ2-5; 11 bases agree with TRBD2. CDR1 is SNHLY and CDR2 is FYNNEI in the germline V gene. The junction had 4 bases not matched to a gene; V was cut back by 2 bases and J by 5 bases. This CDR3 has 15 residues. The CDR3 here is CASSEWLAGGETQYF. The CDR3 region has the DNA TGTGCCAGCAGTGAATGGCTAGCGGGGGGTGAGACCCAGTACTTC.

This clonotype was observed at least ten times. The chain has TRBV12-3 or TRBV12-4 and TRBJ2-1; 10 positions agree with TRBD2. V trimming: 5 bases; J trimming: 3 bases; junction bases outside the gene matches: 7. There are 16 residues in the CDR3. The CDR3 nucleotides are TGTGCCAGCAGTCCCCCAACTAGCGGGGTCTACAATGAGCAGTTCTTC. This codes for CASSPPTSGVYNEQFF.

This clonotype was found many times. CDR3 amino acids: CASSPNGVTGANYGYTF. The CDR3, as DNA: TGCGCCAGCAGCCCAAATGGAGTTACAGGGGCCAACTATGGCTACACCTTC. V usage is TRBV4-1 and J usage is TRBJ1-2; 7 bases match TRBD1. Germline values: CDR1 MGHRA, CDR2 YSYEKL. The CDR3 totals 17 residues. J gave up 2 bases and V 4 bases, and 13 bases lay outside the gene matches.

This clonotype was counted ten times or more. The CDR3 DNA follows: TGTGCCTGGAGTGGCCGGATTGCCGGGGAGCTGTTTTTT. Amino acids: CAWSGRIAGELFF. The rearrangement uses TRBV30 and TRBJ2-2; no definite D call. CDR3 length: 13 residues. V was shortened by 1 base and J by 6 bases, with 9 bases between the two germline ends. Germline V gene lookup returns CDR1 GTSNPN and CDR2 SVGIG (reference sequence).

The chain recombines TRBV19 with TRBJ1-1; D is unresolved. Germline V lookup: CDR1 LNHDA, CDR2 SQIVND (reference sequence). The CDR3 is 16 amino acids. V dropped 0 bases and J dropped 6 bases, with 17 bases sitting between them. The CDR3 DNA reads TGTGCCAGTAGTATAGACGCCAGAGGGCCTGGGGCTGAAGCTTTCTTT. It yields the protein CASSIDARGPGAEAFF. The full variable domain, with the rest looked up from reference TRBV19 and TRBJ1-1, is DGGITQSPKYLFRKEGQNVTLSCEQNLNHDAMYWYRQDPGQGLRLIYYSQIVNDFQKGDIAEGYSVSREKKESFPLTVTSAQKNPTAFYLCASSIDARGPGAEAFFGQGTRLTVV.

The CDR3 protein is CSVDAGVGNQPQHF. Written as DNA, the CDR3 is TGCAGCGTTGATGCAGGGGTGGGCAATCAGCCCCAGCATTTT. The rearrangement links TRBV29-1 to TRBJ1-5, with D possibly being TRBD1 (6 bases). In germline, CDR1 is SQVTM, CDR2 ANQGSEA. The CDR3 has 14 amino acids. The ends were cut back, 3 bases at V and 2 bases at J, with 11 bases in the middle.

This chain joins TRBV5-4 and TRBJ2-7; D not resolved. In germline, CDR1 is SGHNT, CDR2 YYREEE (reference sequence). The ends were cut back, 3 bases at V and 4 bases at J, with 11 bases in the middle. There are 13 residues in the CDR3. The CDR3 is CASSSDESYEQYV. CDR3 DNA: TGTGCCAGCAGCTCGGACGAAAGTTACGAGCAGTACGTC.